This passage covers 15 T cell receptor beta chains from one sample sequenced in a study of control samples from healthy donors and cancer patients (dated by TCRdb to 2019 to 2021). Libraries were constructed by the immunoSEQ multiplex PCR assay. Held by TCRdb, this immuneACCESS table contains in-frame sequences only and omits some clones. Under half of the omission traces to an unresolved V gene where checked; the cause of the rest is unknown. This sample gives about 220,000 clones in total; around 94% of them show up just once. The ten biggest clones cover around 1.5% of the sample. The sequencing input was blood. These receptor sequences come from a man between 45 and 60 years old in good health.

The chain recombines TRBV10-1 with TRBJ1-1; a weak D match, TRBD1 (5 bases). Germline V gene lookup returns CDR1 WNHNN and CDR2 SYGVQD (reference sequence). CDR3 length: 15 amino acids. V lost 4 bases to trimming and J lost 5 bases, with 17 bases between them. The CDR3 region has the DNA TGCGCCAGCAGTGCCCGGAGGGCAGGGCAAACTGAAGCTTTCTTT. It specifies CASSARRAGQTEAFF.

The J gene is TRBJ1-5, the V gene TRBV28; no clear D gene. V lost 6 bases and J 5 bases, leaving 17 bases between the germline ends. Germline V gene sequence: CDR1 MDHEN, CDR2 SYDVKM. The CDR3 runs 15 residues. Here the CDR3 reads CASSSGIYRDQPQHF. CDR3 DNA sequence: TGTGCCAGCAGCTCCGGCATTTATCGTGATCAGCCCCAGCATTTT. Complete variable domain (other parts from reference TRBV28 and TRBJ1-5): DVKVTQSSRYLVKRTGEKVFLECVQDMDHENMFWYRQDPGLGLRLIYFSYDVKMKEKGDIPEGYSVSREKKERFSLILESASTNQTSMYLCASSSGIYRDQPQHFGDGTRLSIL.

The chain's CDR3 is CASSPGDSPNYGYTF. DNA of the CDR3: TGTGCCAGCAGCCCGGGGGACAGTCCTAACTATGGCTACACCTTC. This rearrangement joins TRBV7-3 to TRBJ1-2; 7 positions agree with TRBD1. The CDR3 sequence is 15 residues long. Trimming at V came to 5 bases and at J to 0 bases, leaving 6 bases not matched to a gene. Germline CDR1 and CDR2: SGHTA and FQGTGA.

The CDR3 DNA reads TGTGCCAGCAGTTACCCCCAGAGCTACAATGAGCAGTTCTTC. Its translation is CASSYPQSYNEQFF. The chain uses TRBV6-2 or TRBV6-3 and TRBJ2-1, with unresolved D. Germline-derived CDR1 and CDR2 are MNHEY and SVGEGT. Trimming shortened V by 2 bases and J by 3 bases, and 8 bases separated the two germline ends. The CDR3 covers 14 residues.

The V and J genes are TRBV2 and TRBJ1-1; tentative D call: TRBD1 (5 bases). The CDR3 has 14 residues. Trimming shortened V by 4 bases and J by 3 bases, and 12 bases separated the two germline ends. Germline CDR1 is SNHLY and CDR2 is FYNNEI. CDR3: CASSAQGRDTEAFF. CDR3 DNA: TGTGCCAGCAGTGCCCAGGGTAGGGACACTGAAGCTTTCTTT.

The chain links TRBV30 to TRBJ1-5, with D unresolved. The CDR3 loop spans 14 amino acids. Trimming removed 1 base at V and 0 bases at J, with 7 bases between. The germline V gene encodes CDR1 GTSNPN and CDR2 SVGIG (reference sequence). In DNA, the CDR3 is TGTGCCTGGAGTGGCCTTTATAGCAATCAGCCCCAGCATTTT. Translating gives CAWSGLYSNQPQHF.

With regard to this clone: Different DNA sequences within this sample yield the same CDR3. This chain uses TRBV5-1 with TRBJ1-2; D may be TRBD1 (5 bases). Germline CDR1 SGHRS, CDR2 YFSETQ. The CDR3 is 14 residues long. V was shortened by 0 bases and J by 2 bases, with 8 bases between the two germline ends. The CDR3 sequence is CASSLEAGNYGYTF. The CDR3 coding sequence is TGCGCCAGCAGCTTGGAGGCAGGGAACTATGGCTACACCTTC.

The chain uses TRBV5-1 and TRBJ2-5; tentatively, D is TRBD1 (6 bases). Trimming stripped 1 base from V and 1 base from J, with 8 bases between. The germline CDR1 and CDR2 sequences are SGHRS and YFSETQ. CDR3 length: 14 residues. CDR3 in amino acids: CASSLLTGQETQYF. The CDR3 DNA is TGCGCCAGCAGCTTGCTGACAGGCCAAGAGACCCAGTACTTC. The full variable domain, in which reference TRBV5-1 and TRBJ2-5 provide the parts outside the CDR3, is KAGVTQTPRYLIKTRGQQVTLSCSPISGHRSVSWYQQTPGQGLQFLFEYFSETQRNKGNFPGRFSGRQFSNSRSEMNVSTLELGDSALYLCASSLLTGQETQYFGPGTRLLVL.

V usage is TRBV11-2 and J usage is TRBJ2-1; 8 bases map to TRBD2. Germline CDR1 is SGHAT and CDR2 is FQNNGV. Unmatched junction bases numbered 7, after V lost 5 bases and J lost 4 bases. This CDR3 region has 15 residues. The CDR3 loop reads CASSRMTSEYNEQFF. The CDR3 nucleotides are TGTGCCAGCAGCCGGATGACTAGCGAATACAATGAGCAGTTCTTC.

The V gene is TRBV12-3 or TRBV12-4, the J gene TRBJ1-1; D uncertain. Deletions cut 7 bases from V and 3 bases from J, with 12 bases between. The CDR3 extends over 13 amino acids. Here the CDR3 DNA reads TGTGCCAGCACCCTCGACAAAGACACTGAAGCTTTCTTT. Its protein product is CASTLDKDTEAFF.

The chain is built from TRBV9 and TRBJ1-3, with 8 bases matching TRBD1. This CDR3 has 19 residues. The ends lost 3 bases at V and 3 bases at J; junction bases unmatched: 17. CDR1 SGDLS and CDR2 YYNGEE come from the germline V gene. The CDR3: CASSGRTGFGEGFGNTIYF. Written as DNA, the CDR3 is TGTGCCAGCAGCGGACGGACAGGGTTTGGAGAAGGTTTTGGAAACACCATATATTTT.

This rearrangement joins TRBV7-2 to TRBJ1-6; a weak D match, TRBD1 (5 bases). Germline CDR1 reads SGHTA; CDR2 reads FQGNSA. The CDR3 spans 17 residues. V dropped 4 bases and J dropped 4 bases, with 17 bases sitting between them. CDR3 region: CASSYHAGRGYNSPLHF. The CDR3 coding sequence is TGTGCCAGCAGCTACCACGCAGGGAGGGGATATAATTCACCCCTCCACTTT.

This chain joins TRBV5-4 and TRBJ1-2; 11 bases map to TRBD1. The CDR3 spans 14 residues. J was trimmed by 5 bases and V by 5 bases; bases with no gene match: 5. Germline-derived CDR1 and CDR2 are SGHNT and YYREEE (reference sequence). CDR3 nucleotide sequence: TGTGCCAGCAGTGGACAGGGGGCATGGTATGGCTACACCTTC. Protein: CASSGQGAWYGYTF. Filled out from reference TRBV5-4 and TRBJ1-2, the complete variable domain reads ETGVTQSPTHLIKTRGQQVTLRCSSQSGHNTVSWYQQALGQGPQFIFQYYREEENGRGNFPPRFSGLQFPNYSSELNVNALELDDSALYLCASSGQGAWYGYTFGSGTRLTVV.

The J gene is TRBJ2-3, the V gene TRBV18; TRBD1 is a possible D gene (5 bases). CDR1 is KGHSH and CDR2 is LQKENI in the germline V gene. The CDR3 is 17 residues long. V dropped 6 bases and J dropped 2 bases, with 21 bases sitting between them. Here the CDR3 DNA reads TGTGCCAGCTCCCAAACGATGGACATGGCGTCCACAGATACGCAGTATTTT. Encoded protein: CASSQTMDMASTDTQYF. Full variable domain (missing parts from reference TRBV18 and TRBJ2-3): NAGVMQNPRHLVRRRGQEARLRCSPMKGHSHVYWYRQLPEEGLKFMVYLQKENIIDESGMPKERFSAEFPKEGPSILRIQQVVRGDSAAYFCASSQTMDMASTDTQYFGPGTRLTVL.

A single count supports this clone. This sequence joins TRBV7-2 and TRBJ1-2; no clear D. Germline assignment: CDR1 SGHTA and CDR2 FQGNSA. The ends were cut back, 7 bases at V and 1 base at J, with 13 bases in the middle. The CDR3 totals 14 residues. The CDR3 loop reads CASTPSSLNYGYTF. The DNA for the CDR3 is TGTGCCAGCACCCCATCATCGCTTAACTATGGCTACACCTTC.